This T cell receptor beta chain was identified in a study of blood T cell repertoires in COVID-19. In the study overall: COVID-19 samples collected from the United States, Italy and Spain covered acute and convalescent phases.

How the authors handled the data: Reference gene primer amplification in the assay estimated nucleated cell counts. Clones were read by immunoSEQ multiplex PCR, and TCRdb kept only the in-frame ones, dropping some. For V, J and clone size, that table is used; D and trimming come from the DNA. Of some 66,000 clones in the sample, approximately 86% were seen once. Germline CDR1 and CDR2: SGHDT and YYEEEE. Between the trimmed V and J ends, which lost 4 bases and 0 bases, there was a span of 14 bases. The CDR3 has 16 residues. This sequence was found in a man aged 50 to 59 with active COVID-19. This chain links TRBV5-6 with TRBJ1-5, with a possible D match to TRBD1 (6 bases). The sequenced sample was peripheral blood. In DNA form, the CDR3 reads TGTGCCAGCAGCCGGGGAGGGGGGGATAGCAATCAGCCCCAGCATTTT. Protein product: CASSRGGGDSNQPQHF.